This T cell receptor beta chain stems from a study of cytomegalovirus exposure and HLA in healthy donors. Assay: immunoSEQ multiplex PCR; the TCRdb copy retains only in-frame clones and omits some. This table has around 400,000 clones, roughly 88% appearing once. Findings of the study overall: Investigators reported fewer than 200 TCR beta chains as tied to cytomegalovirus. The authors confirmed in vitro that a few CMV-associated chains were specific for CMV antigens. Cytomegalovirus status was reportedly diagnosed by the classifier with high sensitivity and specificity. Despite most TCR sequences being rare, some public TCRs occurred in many donors.

Regarding this clone: The target antigen is unknown.

The CDR3 has 15 amino acids. Germline CDR1 and CDR2: SGHNT and YYREEE (reference sequence). V dropped 1 base and J dropped 4; count of bases not matched to a gene: 6. The sequence was obtained from a woman under 30 in good health and CMV-seronegative. The chain uses TRBV5-4 and TRBJ2-7, with TRBD2 matching 9 bases. Specimen: PBMCs. The CDR3 nucleotides are TGTGCCAGCAGCTTGAATAGCGGGAGCTCGTACGAGCAGTACTTC. Its protein product is CASSLNSGSSYEQYF.